Listed here are 9 T cell receptor beta chains from one sample, sequenced in a study of blood T cell repertoires in COVID-19. The method was immunoSEQ multiplex PCR; TCRdb's version includes in-frame clones alone and lacks a portion of them. The sample yields fewer than 85,000 clones, 70% to 85% seen once. Sample: peripheral blood. The receptor source for this set is a woman aged 60 to 75 with acute or convalescent COVID-19.

This clone came up once. The V call is TRBV2, the J call TRBJ1-5, with TRBD1 identical over 9 bases. This CDR3 spans 15 amino acids. Looked up from germline, CDR1 is SNHLY and CDR2 is FYNNEI. J was trimmed by 6 bases and V by 5 bases; bases with no gene match: 8. The CDR3 DNA is TGTGCCAGCAGTAGGGGACAGGGATTGAGTCAGCCCCAGCATTTT. Translating gives CASSRGQGLSQPQHF.

This sequence joins TRBV5-5 and TRBJ1-1, with D maybe TRBD1 (6 bases). The CDR3 sequence is 14 residues long. From germline, CDR1 is SGHKS and CDR2 YYEKEE (reference sequence). Trimming cost V 6 bases and J 1 base, with 13 bases left between them. CDR3 nucleotides: TGTGCCAGCACCGGGGACACAACGAACACTGAAGCTTTCTTT. Encoded protein: CASTGDTTNTEAFF. The entire variable domain, with the rest obtained from reference TRBV5-5 and TRBJ1-1, is as follows: DAGVTQSPTHLIKTRGQQVTLRCSPISGHKSVSWYQQVLGQGPQFIFQYYEKEERGRGNFPDRFSARQFPNYSSELNVNALLLGDSALYLCASTGDTTNTEAFFGQGTRLTVV.

The chain has TRBV30 and TRBJ1-5, with D maybe TRBD1 (6 bases). CDR1 GTSNPN and CDR2 SVGIG come from the germline V gene (reference sequence). V lost 2 bases to trimming and J lost 1 base, with 12 bases between them. The CDR3 covers 15 residues. Here the CDR3 DNA reads TGTGCCTGGAGTAGGGGGTCCGGGAGCAATCAGCCCCAGCATTTT. Its translation: CAWSRGSGSNQPQHF. Full variable domain (remainder filled in from reference TRBV30 and TRBJ1-5): SQTIHQWPATLVQPVGSPLSLECTVEGTSNPNLYWYRQAAGRGLQLLFYSVGIGQISSEVPQNLSASRPQDRQFILSSKKLLLSDSGFYLCAWSRGSGSNQPQHFGDGTRLSIL.

This chain links TRBV9 with TRBJ1-1; no clear D gene. Germline-derived CDR1 and CDR2 are SGDLS and YYNGEE. The CDR3 contains 12 residues. V was trimmed by 4 bases and J by 4 bases, leaving 8 bases between them. The CDR3 spells CASSRSGTEAFF. CDR3 DNA: TGTGCCAGCAGCCGTTCGGGCACTGAAGCTTTCTTT. Drawing the rest from reference TRBV9 and TRBJ1-1, the complete variable domain is DSGVTQTPKHLITATGQRVTLRCSPRSGDLSVYWYQQSLDQGLQFLIQYYNGEERAKGNILERFSAQQFPDLHSELNLSSLELGDSALYFCASSRSGTEAFFGQGTRLTVV.

This chain joins TRBV30 and TRBJ1-6; 11 nucleotides line up with TRBD1. Per germline, CDR1 GTSNPN and CDR2 SVGIG (reference sequence). The CDR3 is 15 residues long. The V and J ends lost 3 bases and 6 bases, in that order; junction bases with no gene match: 4. The CDR3 spells CAWRDRGQRNSPLHF. The DNA of the CDR3 is TGTGCCTGGAGGGACAGGGGGCAGCGTAATTCACCCCTCCACTTT.

The chain joins TRBV9 to TRBJ1-4; TRBD1 is a possible D gene (6 bases). The CDR3 spans 15 residues. Germline V gene sequence: CDR1 SGDLS, CDR2 YYNGEE. The germline V and J ends were trimmed by 0 bases and 0 bases, with 6 bases remaining between them. CDR3 nucleotides: TGTGCCAGCAGCGTAGGGACAGCAACTAATGAAAAACTGTTTTTT. It yields the protein CASSVGTATNEKLFF.

This clone has a single count. V gene TRBV10-2 combines with J gene TRBJ1-2, with D maybe TRBD1 (5 bases). Trimming took off 6 bases at V and 4 bases at J, with 9 bases between the two ends. The germline CDR1 and CDR2 sequences are WSHSY and SAAADI. The CDR3 runs to 12 residues. CDR3 amino acids: CASRTDSYGYTF. For the CDR3, the DNA is TGCGCCAGCAGGACAGACTCCTATGGCTACACCTTC.

The V gene is TRBV7-9, the J gene TRBJ2-2, with a tentative D call TRBD2 (6 bases). V shed 4 bases and J shed 2 bases, with 17 bases lying between them. The germline CDR1 and CDR2 sequences are SEHNR and FQNEAQ (reference sequence). The CDR3 has 17 residues. CDR3 sequence reads: CASSYLTSPINTGELFF. DNA for the CDR3: TGTGCCAGCAGCTACTTAACTAGCCCGATTAACACCGGGGAGCTGTTTTTT.

The chain employs TRBV6-5 and TRBJ1-1, with D tentatively TRBD1 (6 bases). Trimming stripped 6 bases from V and 1 base from J, with 15 bases between. This CDR3 comprises 15 residues. Germline CDR1 MNHEY, CDR2 SVGAGI. CDR3 DNA sequence: TGTGCCAGCAGCCCCCCACAGGGAAGGAACACTGAAGCTTTCTTT. Translation gives CASSPPQGRNTEAFF.